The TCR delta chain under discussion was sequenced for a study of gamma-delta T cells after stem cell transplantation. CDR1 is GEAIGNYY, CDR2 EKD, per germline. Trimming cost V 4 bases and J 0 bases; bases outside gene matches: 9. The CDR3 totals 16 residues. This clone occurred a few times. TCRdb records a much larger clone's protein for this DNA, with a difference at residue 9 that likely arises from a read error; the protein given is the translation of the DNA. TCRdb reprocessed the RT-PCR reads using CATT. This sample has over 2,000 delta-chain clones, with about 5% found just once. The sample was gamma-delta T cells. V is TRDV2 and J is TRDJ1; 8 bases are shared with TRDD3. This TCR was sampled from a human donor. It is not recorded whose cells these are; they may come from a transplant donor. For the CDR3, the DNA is TGTGCCTGTGATTTACTGGGGGCTCATTACACCGATAAACTCATCTTT. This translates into CACDLLGAHYTDKLIF.